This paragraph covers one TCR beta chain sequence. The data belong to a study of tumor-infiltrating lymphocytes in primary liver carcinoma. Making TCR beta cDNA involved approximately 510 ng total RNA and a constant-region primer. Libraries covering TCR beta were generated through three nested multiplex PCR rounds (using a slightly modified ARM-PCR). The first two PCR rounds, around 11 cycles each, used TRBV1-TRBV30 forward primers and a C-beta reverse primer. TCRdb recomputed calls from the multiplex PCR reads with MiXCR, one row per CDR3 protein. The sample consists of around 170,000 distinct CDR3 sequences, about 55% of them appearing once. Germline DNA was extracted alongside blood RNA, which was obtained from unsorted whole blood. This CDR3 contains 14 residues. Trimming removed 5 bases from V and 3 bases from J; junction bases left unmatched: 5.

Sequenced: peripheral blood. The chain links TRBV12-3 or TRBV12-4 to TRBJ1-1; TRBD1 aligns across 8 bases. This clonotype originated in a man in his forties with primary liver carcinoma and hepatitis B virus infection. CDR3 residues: CASSPTGADTEAFF. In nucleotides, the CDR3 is TGTGCCAGCAGTCCGACAGGGGCCGACACTGAAGCTTTCTTT.